Below, one T cell receptor beta chain is given with its context. Antigen: not known. Within the sample, other DNA sequences also encode this same CDR3. Trimming stripped 0 bases from V and 2 bases from J, with 8 bases between. The germline V gene has CDR1 SGDLS and CDR2 YYNGEE. This CDR3 is 14 amino acids long. This entry comes from a study of shared clonotypes between healthy human individuals. Study in general: A donor's plate count was three for CD4 naive and three for CD4 memory; CD8 naive had two and CD8 memory one. Regarding the study as a whole: Between a few donors, naive CD4 clonotypes were shared at a level of approximately 5%. Represented genetic and exposure-history diversity was restricted by having few donors. It was expected that sequencing depth would affect clonotype sharing among donors.

TCRdb's copy holds only in-frame clones and misses some; the assay was immunoSEQ multiplex PCR. Of some 2.1 million clones listed, 90% to 95% are singletons. This TCR was recovered from a man aged 18 to 30 in good health. The chain combines TRBV9 with TRBJ2-5; no clear D gene. Sequencing was carried out using naive CD4+ T cells sorted from blood. Subset indicated: CD45RA+ positively selected. The DNA of the CDR3 is TGTGCCAGCAGCGTAGGATCCTTACAAGAGACCCAGTACTTC. Translated, it gives CASSVGSLQETQYF.